The 28 T cell receptor beta chains in this list originate from one sample, sequenced in a study of T cell repertoires in cytomegalovirus infection. TCRdb passed the reads through MiXCR, listing each CDR3 protein once. The table shows fewer than 550,000 distinct CDR3 sequences, with 11% occurring only once. Sequencing was done on a sample of PBMCs. All receptors come from a human donor in good health (CMV status not recorded). Some clones in this sample may be carry-over from other donors' samples.

This clonotype was detected many times. The chain joins TRBV5-4 to TRBJ1-2, with D unclear. With 4 bases removed from V and 2 bases from J, the gap between germline ends came to 9 bases. In germline, CDR1 is SGHNT, CDR2 YYREEE (reference sequence). CDR3 length: 13 residues. The CDR3 DNA follows: TGTGCCAGCAGCAAGGAAACCAACTATGGCTACACCTTC. Translating gives CASSKETNYGYTF. Variable domain in full (rest from reference TRBV5-4 and TRBJ1-2): ETGVTQSPTHLIKTRGQQVTLRCSSQSGHNTVSWYQQALGQGPQFIFQYYREEENGRGNFPPRFSGLQFPNYSSELNVNALELDDSALYLCASSKETNYGYTFGSGTRLTVV.

Ten or more counts support this clonotype. The chain has TRBV6-1 and TRBJ2-7; 8 nucleotides agree with TRBD2. With V trimmed by 6 bases and J by 5 bases, 3 bases remained unmatched. Per the germline V gene, CDR1 is MNHNS and CDR2 is SASEGT. The CDR3 length is 12 residues. The CDR3 protein is CASSRGGDEQYF. The CDR3 DNA is TGTGCCAGCAGCCGGGGGGGGGACGAGCAGTACTTC.

At least ten counts were recorded for this clonotype. This rearrangement joins TRBV10-3 to TRBJ2-7; D possibly corresponds to TRBD1 (5 bases). The V end lost 11 bases, the J end lost 4 bases, and 18 bases lay between the germline ends. Germline lookup yields CDR1 ENHRY and CDR2 SYGVKD. The CDR3 is made up of 13 amino acids. The CDR3 nucleotides are TGTGCCGTCGCCTCACTGGGGCAGTACGAGCAGTACTTC. Translating gives CAVASLGQYEQYF.

This clonotype was seen ten or more times. This chain joins TRBV19 and TRBJ1-5; D uncertain. The germline V gene has CDR1 LNHDA and CDR2 SQIVND (reference sequence). The length of the CDR3 is 12 residues. Trimming pared 11 bases from V and 3 bases from J, leaving 11 bases between. CDR3 DNA sequence: TGTGCCGAGGAGATGTTCAATCAGCCCCAGCATTTT. It encodes CAEEMFNQPQHF. Variable domain in full (rest from reference TRBV19 and TRBJ1-5): DGGITQSPKYLFRKEGQNVTLSCEQNLNHDAMYWYRQDPGQGLRLIYYSQIVNDFQKGDIAEGYSVSREKKESFPLTVTSAQKNPTAFYLCAEEMFNQPQHFGDGTRLSIL.

The chain employs TRBV20-1 and TRBJ2-7, with 7 bases lining up with TRBD2. In germline, CDR1 is DFQATT, CDR2 SNEGSKA (reference sequence). With V trimmed by 1 base and J by 2 bases, 8 bases remained unmatched. This CDR3 is 15 amino acids long. The CDR3 is CSARAGQGGTYEQYF. CDR3 DNA sequence: TGCAGTGCTAGAGCAGGGCAGGGAGGGACCTACGAGCAGTACTTC.

This clonotype was observed many times. The V gene is TRBV7-8, the J gene TRBJ2-5, with 12 positions matching TRBD2. J lost 5 bases, V lost 2 bases, and 9 bases had no gene match. The CDR3 has 17 residues. Per germline, CDR1 SGHVS and CDR2 FQNEAQ. The DNA for the CDR3 is TGTGCCAGCAGCTTAACGGCTAGCGGGGGGGCTCACGAGACCCAGTACTTC. Amino acid sequence: CASSLTASGGAHETQYF.

This clonotype was detected many times. The rearrangement joins TRBV28 to TRBJ1-3; D unclear. The CDR3 has 15 residues. The V and J ends lost 8 bases and 0 bases respectively, with 14 bases between them. Germline CDR1 and CDR2: MDHEN and SYDVKM. The CDR3 coding sequence is TGTGCCAGCTTCCCGGCGGTGAGCTCTGGAAACACCATATATTTT. It translates to CASFPAVSSGNTIYF.

In this sample, this clonotype turned up many times. The rearrangement joins TRBV5-1 to TRBJ2-7, with D tentatively TRBD2 (5 bases). The length of the CDR3 is 15 residues. V dropped 4 bases and J dropped 2 bases, with 16 bases sitting between them. CDR1 and CDR2 (germline): SGHRS, YFSETQ. DNA for the CDR3: TGCGCCAGCAGCCGCGAGGGTAGCGCAGCCTACGAGCAGTACTTC. It codes for CASSREGSAAYEQYF.

This clonotype was seen repeatedly, ten times or more. The chain couples TRBV5-6 to TRBJ2-3; D unclear. The V end lost 2 bases, the J end lost 4 bases, and 8 bases lay between the germline ends. The CDR3 contains 13 residues. CDR1 is SGHDT, CDR2 YYEEEE, per germline. The CDR3 sequence is CASSFERSDTQYF. CDR3 DNA: TGTGCCAGCAGCTTCGAGAGGTCAGATACGCAGTATTTT. Combining the CDR3 with reference TRBV5-6 and TRBJ2-3 gives the whole variable domain DAGVTQSPTHLIKTRGQQVTLRCSPKSGHDTVSWYQQALGQGPQFIFQYYEEEERQRGNFPDRFSGHQFPNYSSELNVNALLLGDSALYLCASSFERSDTQYFGPGTRLTVL.

The chain has TRBV10-3 and TRBJ1-2; D is uncertain. The CDR3 runs 14 residues. The germline gives CDR1 ENHRY, CDR2 SYGVKD. Trimming cost V 3 bases and J 4 bases, with 12 bases left between them. CDR3 nucleotide sequence: TGTGCCATCAGTGAAGGGAGATTACCCTATGGCTACACCTTC. This sequence encodes CAISEGRLPYGYTF.

This sequence joins TRBV12-3 or TRBV12-4 and TRBJ2-5; 9 positions match TRBD2. This CDR3 comprises 14 residues. Trimming at V came to 4 bases and at J to 6 bases, leaving 6 bases not matched to a gene. The CDR3 protein is CASSWASGAQTQYF. The DNA for the CDR3 is TGTGCCAGCAGTTGGGCTAGCGGGGCCCAGACCCAGTACTTC.

This clonotype appeared many times. The rearrangement uses TRBV5-6 and TRBJ2-7, with TRBD2 as a possible D gene (6 bases). Germline-derived CDR1 and CDR2 are SGHDT and YYEEEE. This CDR3 is built from 13 residues. Deletions cut 0 bases from V and 6 bases from J, with 10 bases between. The CDR3 DNA reads TGTGCCAGCAGCTTGGGGTTGGGGGGCGAGCAGTACTTC. It specifies CASSLGLGGEQYF.

This clonotype was observed many times. This chain connects TRBV6-2 or TRBV6-3 to TRBJ1-5; perhaps TRBD1 as D (5 bases). Per the germline V gene, CDR1 is MNHEY and CDR2 is SVGEGT. This CDR3 is built from 14 residues. The ends were cut back, 8 bases at V and 1 base at J, with 12 bases in the middle. CDR3 loop: CASGGGRSNQPQHF. The CDR3 DNA reads as TGTGCCAGCGGGGGGGGACGCAGCAATCAGCCCCAGCATTTT.

J is TRBJ2-3 and V is TRBV5-6; tentative D call: TRBD2 (5 bases). The germline V and J ends were trimmed by 3 bases and 5 bases, with 13 bases remaining between them. The CDR3 covers 14 residues. Germline CDR1 SGHDT, CDR2 YYEEEE. CDR3 sequence (DNA): TGTGCCAGCAGCTCAATATTTCGGGAAGATACGCAGTATTTT. It is translated as CASSSIFREDTQYF.

This clonotype has a count of ten or more. The chain recombines TRBV5-1 with TRBJ2-3; 15 bases fit TRBD2. The germline V gene has CDR1 SGHRS and CDR2 YFSETQ. Trimming cost V 4 bases and J 0 bases; bases outside gene matches: 6. The CDR3 extends over 18 amino acids. CDR3 residues: CASSKGLAGGLSTDTQYF. Written as DNA, the CDR3 is TGCGCCAGCAGCAAGGGACTAGCGGGGGGACTAAGCACAGATACGCAGTATTTT.

This clonotype was seen many times. The rearrangement uses TRBV2 and TRBJ2-3; no clear D. The CDR3 runs 14 residues. Germline CDR1 is SNHLY and CDR2 is FYNNEI. Trimming cost V 8 bases and J 3 bases, with 15 bases left between them. Written as DNA, the CDR3 is TGTGCCAGCCGAAGGGCCATGGGGACAGATACGCAGTATTTT. Translating gives CASRRAMGTDTQYF.

This clonotype was recorded many times. J is TRBJ1-3 and V is TRBV6-6, with unresolved D. Deletions cut 6 bases from V and 1 base from J, with 13 bases between. This CDR3 is built from 15 residues. Germline V gives CDR1 MNHNY, CDR2 SVGAGI (reference sequence). CDR3 region: CASSSRRASGNTIYF. Written as DNA, the CDR3 is TGTGCCAGCAGCAGTCGAAGGGCTTCTGGAAACACCATATATTTT.

This clonotype was found many times. This chain links TRBV7-8 with TRBJ2-3; no definite D call. Trimming left V 1 base short and J 9 bases short, with 11 bases between. The germline V gene encodes CDR1 SGHVS and CDR2 FQNEAQ. The CDR3 extends over 13 amino acids. The CDR3 nucleotides read TGTGCCAGCAGCTTAGGGGTGCCGCCGACGCAGTATTTT. It is translated as CASSLGVPPTQYF.

At least ten counts were recorded for this clonotype. The V call is TRBV27, the J call TRBJ2-7; D remains ambiguous. In germline, CDR1 is MNHEY, CDR2 SMNVEV (reference sequence). Trimming left V 4 bases short and J 0 bases short, with 7 bases between. The CDR3 consists of 13 residues. DNA of the CDR3: TGTGCCAGCAGTTATAGGGTCTCCTACGAGCAGTACTTC. Residues: CASSYRVSYEQYF.

Ten or more counts support this clonotype. V and J are TRBV19 and TRBJ1-1; the match to TRBD1 covers 7 bases. The V segment lost 5 bases and the J segment 1 base; nucleotides outside the gene matches: 13. The CDR3 totals 17 residues. Looked up from germline, CDR1 is LNHDA and CDR2 is SQIVND (reference sequence). The CDR3 sequence: CASSVLLSGGGNTEAFF. DNA of the CDR3: TGTGCCAGTAGTGTCCTTCTTTCAGGGGGAGGGAACACTGAAGCTTTCTTT.

This clonotype showed up many times. CDR3 region: CASSLDRTSGNEQFF. Written as DNA, the CDR3 is TGTGCCAGCAGCTTAGACCGGACTAGCGGCAATGAGCAGTTCTTC. The V and J genes are TRBV11-2 and TRBJ2-1; 10 bases line up with TRBD2. Germline values: CDR1 SGHAT, CDR2 FQNNGV. The CDR3 has 15 amino acids. Trimming removed 0 bases from V and 6 bases from J; junction bases left unmatched: 2.

This clonotype was seen more than once but under ten times. V usage is TRBV20-1 and J usage is TRBJ1-1; TRBD1 is a possible D gene (6 bases). The V end was cut by 8 bases, the J end by 8 bases, with 12 bases between. This CDR3 is 10 amino acids long. The germline V gene has CDR1 DFQATT and CDR2 SNEGSKA (reference sequence). This chain's CDR3 is CSPLGGEAFF. CDR3 coding DNA: TGCAGTCCCTTGGGGGGCGAAGCTTTCTTT.

The chain is built from TRBV3-1 and TRBJ1-2; D uncertain. Trimming removed 4 bases at V and 0 bases at J, with 9 bases between. Germline values: CDR1 LGHDT, CDR2 YNNKEL (reference sequence). The CDR3 extends over 14 amino acids. CDR3 amino acids: CASSRSGTNYGYTF. Written as DNA, the CDR3 is TGTGCCAGCAGCCGATCCGGGACTAACTATGGCTACACCTTC.

This clonotype was seen many times. This chain joins TRBV28 and TRBJ2-5; D possibly matches TRBD1 or TRBD2 (5 bases each). Trimming stripped 7 bases from V and 4 bases from J, with 13 bases between. There are 13 residues in the CDR3. Germline V CDR1 and CDR2: MDHEN, SYDVKM. CDR3 loop: CASIQAGRETQYF. For the CDR3, the DNA is TGTGCCAGCATTCAGGCAGGGAGAGAGACCCAGTACTTC.

This clonotype has a count of ten or more. J is TRBJ1-1 and V is TRBV5-5, with D possibly matching TRBD1 (6 bases). CDR1 and CDR2 (germline): SGHKS, YYEKEE (reference sequence). The length of the CDR3 is 14 residues. Trimming stripped 6 bases from V and 4 bases from J, with 16 bases between. The chain's CDR3 is CASTDRRGPTEAFF. In DNA, the CDR3 is TGTGCCAGCACCGACAGGAGGGGACCCACTGAAGCTTTCTTT.

This clonotype was detected only a few times. The genes are TRBV20-1 and TRBJ2-7, with unresolved D. The germline V and J ends were trimmed by 4 bases and 0 bases, with 10 bases remaining between them. This CDR3 has 13 residues. The germline CDR1 and CDR2 sequences are DFQATT and SNEGSKA (reference sequence). CDR3 bases: TGCAGTGCTATTTTACGGGTCTCCTACGAGCAGTACTTC. Its protein is CSAILRVSYEQYF.

There are many counts of this clonotype. The chain links TRBV20-1 to TRBJ1-2, with unresolved D. Germline V lookup: CDR1 DFQATT, CDR2 SNEGSKA (reference sequence). This CDR3 contains 16 residues. Trimming took 6 bases from V and 2 from J, leaving 22 bases between them. CDR3 amino acids: CSALSLEILTNYGYTF. In DNA form, the CDR3 reads TGCAGTGCGCTTTCGTTGGAAATTCTCACGAACTATGGCTACACCTTC.

The chain recombines TRBV5-6 with TRBJ2-1; 10 positions match TRBD2. The CDR3 runs to 16 residues. Per germline, CDR1 SGHDT and CDR2 YYEEEE. Trimming removed 4 bases from V and 3 bases from J; junction bases left unmatched: 7. The CDR3 here is CASSLGSGGLYNEQFF. DNA of the CDR3: TGTGCCAGCAGCCTGGGTAGCGGGGGGCTCTACAATGAGCAGTTCTTC.